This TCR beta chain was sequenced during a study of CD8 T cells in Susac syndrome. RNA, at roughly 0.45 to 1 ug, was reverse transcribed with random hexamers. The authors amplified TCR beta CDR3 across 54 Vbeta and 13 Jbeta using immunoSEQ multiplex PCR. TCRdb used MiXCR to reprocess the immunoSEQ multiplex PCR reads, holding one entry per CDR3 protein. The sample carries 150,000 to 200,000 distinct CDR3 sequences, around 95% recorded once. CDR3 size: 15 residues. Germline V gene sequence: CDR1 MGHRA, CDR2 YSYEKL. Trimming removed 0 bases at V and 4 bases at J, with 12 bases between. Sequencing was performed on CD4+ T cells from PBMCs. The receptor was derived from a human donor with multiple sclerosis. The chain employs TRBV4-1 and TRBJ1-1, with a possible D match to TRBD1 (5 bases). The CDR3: CASSQDLRGGTEAFF. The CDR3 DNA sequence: TGCGCCAGCAGCCAAGATCTCCGGGGGGGCACTGAAGCTTTCTTT.